The sequence of this TCR beta chain was determined in a study of cytomegalovirus exposure and HLA in healthy donors. Whole-study findings and limits: Judged likely to be a sequencing artifact was a cluster of highly shared sequence variants. Later work found that TCR association rates differed between HLA loci; DRB1 had the most and HLA-C the fewest.

In its sample, this clone was seen once. No antigen is known for it. Vbeta (60) and Jbeta (13) primers were used in the PCR. Here immunoSEQ multiplex PCR was the method, and the copy in TCRdb shows in-frame clones only, minus some. The sample includes 250,000 to 350,000 clones, 70% to 90% of them seen just once. V was trimmed by 0 bases and J by 6 bases, leaving 7 bases between them. The CDR3 covers 14 residues. CDR1 and CDR2 from the germline V gene are SGHDT and YYEEEE. The receptor was derived from a man aged 40-49 years in good health and CMV-seropositive. Sequenced input: PBMCs. The rearrangement links TRBV5-6 to TRBJ1-6; a weak D match, TRBD1 (6 bases). CDR3 sequence reads: CASSLEQGNSPLHF. CDR3 bases: TGTGCCAGCAGCTTGGAACAGGGTAATTCACCCCTCCACTTT.